Presented here are 10 T cell receptor beta chains from one specimen sequenced in a study of T and B cells in COVID-19 patients. TRB was amplified from about 260-540 ng of blood genomic DNA. TRB rearrangements were amplified by multiplex PCR with BIOMED2 TRB-A/B primers. TCRdb independently ran MiXCR on the multiplex PCR reads; one entry per CDR3 protein. The sample consists of approximately 13,000 distinct CDR3 sequences, 25% to 35% of them appearing once. The sample comprised blood. Receptors were obtained from a human donor who had recovered from COVID-19.

This clonotype is medium-sized within its sample. V and J are TRBV27 and TRBJ2-1, with a possible D match to TRBD1 (6 bases). V dropped 5 bases and J dropped 5 bases, with 10 bases sitting between them. CDR3 length: 13 residues. Germline-derived CDR1 and CDR2 are MNHEY and SMNVEV (reference sequence). The CDR3 protein is CASSPGTHNEQFF. In DNA, the CDR3 is TGTGCCAGCAGTCCCGGGACACACAATGAGCAGTTCTTC.

This clonotype is labeled medium-sized. The chain links TRBV19 to TRBJ2-6; D unresolved. Trimming stripped 5 bases from V and 3 bases from J, with 11 bases between. This CDR3 is built from 15 residues. CDR1 and CDR2 (germline): LNHDA, SQIVND (reference sequence). The CDR3, as DNA: TGTGCCAGTAGTGGGGAATTGTTTGGGGCCAACGTCCTGACTTTC. Protein: CASSGELFGANVLTF.

The chain employs TRBV5-6 and TRBJ1-5; 12 nucleotides align to TRBD1. The CDR3 is 18 amino acids. Germline-derived CDR1 and CDR2 are SGHDT and YYEEEE. V lost 0 bases to trimming and J lost 5 bases; unmatched junction nucleotides: 9. CDR3 protein: CASSLAPGQGALYQPQHF. CDR3 DNA: TGTGCCAGCAGCTTGGCCCCGGGACAGGGGGCCCTTTATCAGCCCCAGCATTTT.

This clonotype was recorded at least ten times. For the CDR3, the DNA is TGTGCCTGGGGGACTAGCGGGAGGGAGACCCAGTACTTC. Its protein product is CAWGTSGRETQYF. The chain recombines TRBV30 with TRBJ2-5, with 15 bases that match TRBD2. J gave up 5 bases and V 5 bases, and 0 bases lay outside the gene matches. There are 13 residues in the CDR3. CDR1 and CDR2 (germline): GTSNPN, SVGIG (reference sequence).

In this sample, this clonotype is medium-sized. V usage is TRBV30 and J usage is TRBJ2-7, with TRBD1 as a possible D gene (6 bases). Germline V gives CDR1 GTSNPN, CDR2 SVGIG (reference sequence). The V end lost 4 bases, the J end lost 3 bases, and 10 bases lay between the germline ends. CDR3 size: 12 residues. DNA for the CDR3: TGTGCCTGGACGCAGACAGGCTACGAGCAGTACTTC. This encodes CAWTQTGYEQYF.

This clonotype is classed as medium-sized. The chain joins TRBV29-1 to TRBJ2-1, with TRBD2 matching 7 bases. The CDR3 runs to 17 residues. Looked up from germline, CDR1 is SQVTM and CDR2 is ANQGSEA. The junction had 15 bases not matched to a gene; V was cut back by 7 bases and J by 0 bases. CDR3 amino acids: CSGAGTNDLGSYNEQFF. In DNA form, the CDR3 reads TGCAGCGGCGCCGGGACTAACGACTTAGGCTCCTACAATGAGCAGTTCTTC.

By sample fraction, this clonotype is medium-sized. J is TRBJ1-1 and V is TRBV19, with D possibly matching TRBD1 (5 bases). The germline V gene has CDR1 LNHDA and CDR2 SQIVND (reference sequence). The V gene lost 5 bases and the J gene lost 8 bases, with 15 bases spanning the gap. This CDR3 comprises 13 residues. This chain's CDR3 is CASSASGRGEAFF. The CDR3 DNA is TGTGCCAGTAGTGCCTCGGGGCGGGGGGAAGCTTTCTTT.

The chain is built from TRBV30 and TRBJ1-5; the D is unclear. CDR1 is GTSNPN, CDR2 SVGIG, per germline (reference sequence). V dropped 2 bases and J dropped 4 bases, with 12 bases sitting between them. This CDR3 has 14 amino acids. The CDR3 spells CAWSSIGLNQPQHF. CDR3 in DNA: TGTGCCTGGAGTTCTATAGGGCTAAATCAGCCCCAGCATTTT.

The chain recombines TRBV19 with TRBJ1-5; D ambiguous. This CDR3 is built from 15 residues. Per the germline V gene, CDR1 is LNHDA and CDR2 is SQIVND (reference sequence). The V gene lost 4 bases and the J gene lost 4 bases, with 14 bases spanning the gap. CDR3 loop: CASSTYRAENQPQHF. The CDR3 nucleotides read TGTGCCAGTAGTACCTACCGGGCCGAAAATCAGCCCCAGCATTTT.

This clonotype is labeled medium-sized. CDR3 residues: CASSPRGESPLHF. The DNA of the CDR3 is TGTGCCAGTAGTCCGCGGGGGGAGTCACCCCTCCACTTT. The chain recombines TRBV19 with TRBJ1-6, with D perhaps matching TRBD1 (5 bases). The CDR3 consists of 13 residues. CDR1 is LNHDA and CDR2 is SQIVND in the germline V gene (reference sequence). Between the trimmed V and J ends, which lost 5 bases and 10 bases, there was a span of 12 bases.